The 16 T cell receptor beta chains below were found in one sample sequenced in a study of cytomegalovirus exposure and HLA in healthy donors. Sequencing used immunoSEQ multiplex PCR; TCRdb keeps in-frame clones, though not all of them. The table has more than 200,000 clones, over 75% seen once. The sample comprised PBMCs. The receptors shown here come from a man younger than 35 in good health and CMV-seropositive.

This chain uses TRBV28 with TRBJ2-3; 7 bases align to TRBD2. J lost 10 bases, V lost 6 bases, and 16 bases had no gene match. The CDR3 totals 15 residues. Germline CDR1 and CDR2: MDHEN and SYDVKM. The CDR3 region is CASSYLADPGGPQYF. In DNA, the CDR3 is TGTGCCAGCAGCTATCTAGCGGACCCCGGAGGTCCGCAGTATTTT. The full variable domain, its missing parts supplied by reference TRBV28 and TRBJ2-3, is DVKVTQSSRYLVKRTGEKVFLECVQDMDHENMFWYRQDPGLGLRLIYFSYDVKMKEKGDIPEGYSVSREKKERFSLILESASTNQTSMYLCASSYLADPGGPQYFGPGTRLTVL.

The chain links TRBV9 to TRBJ1-5; 8 bases align to TRBD1. The CDR3 length is 13 residues. CDR1 and CDR2 (germline): SGDLS, YYNGEE. J was trimmed by 3 bases and V by 8 bases; bases with no gene match: 4. The DNA for the CDR3 is TGTGCCAGTCAACAGGGGGACAATCAGCCCCAGCATTTT. It yields the protein CASQQGDNQPQHF.

V is TRBV5-6 and J is TRBJ1-5; no clear D. CDR3 length: 14 amino acids. V lost 4 bases and J lost 0, with 8 bases in between. Germline V gene data show CDR1 as SGHDT and CDR2 as YYEEEE. The CDR3 reads CASSILHSNQPQHF. CDR3 DNA sequence: TGTGCCAGCAGCATTTTACATAGCAATCAGCCCCAGCATTTT.

The V and J genes are TRBV30 and TRBJ1-4, with TRBD1 matching over 7 bases. The germline V gene encodes CDR1 GTSNPN and CDR2 SVGIG (reference sequence). V lost 4 bases to trimming and J lost 4 bases; unmatched junction nucleotides: 9. The length of the CDR3 is 15 residues. The CDR3 spells CAWIPSGTDNEKLFF. CDR3 DNA: TGTGCCTGGATCCCCTCCGGGACAGATAATGAAAAACTGTTTTTT.

The gene calls are TRBV29-1 and TRBJ1-1; possible D gene TRBD1, 5 bases. This CDR3 is built from 13 residues. CDR1 and CDR2 (germline): SQVTM, ANQGSEA. Deletions cut 5 bases from V and 4 bases from J, with 14 bases between. CDR3: CSVQVGGTTEAFF. For the CDR3, the DNA is TGCAGCGTTCAGGTGGGGGGGACCACTGAAGCTTTCTTT. Variable domain in full (rest from reference TRBV29-1 and TRBJ1-1): SAVISQKPSRDICQRGTSLTIQCQVDSQVTMMFWYRQQPGQSLTLIATANQGSEATYESGFVIDKFPISRPNLTFSTLTVSNMSPEDSSIYLCSVQVGGTTEAFFGQGTRLTVV.

The chain links TRBV19 to TRBJ2-1, with a tentative D call TRBD1 (5 bases). With 5 bases removed from V and 9 bases from J, the gap between germline ends came to 11 bases. The germline V gene has CDR1 LNHDA and CDR2 SQIVND (reference sequence). The CDR3 is 12 residues long. The CDR3 region is CASSVGVGEQFF. CDR3 DNA: TGTGCCAGTAGTGTAGGGGTTGGTGAGCAGTTCTTC.

The chain links TRBV4-2 to TRBJ2-7; 7 bases match TRBD2. The CDR3 consists of 16 residues. Trimming removed 4 bases from V and 0 bases from J; junction bases left unmatched: 9. Germline V gives CDR1 LGHNA, CDR2 YNFKEQ. The CDR3 protein is CASSPVSSGLSYEQYF. The CDR3 bases are TGTGCCAGCAGCCCCGTATCTAGCGGTCTCTCCTACGAGCAGTACTTC.

The chain joins TRBV4-1 to TRBJ2-7; TRBD2 matches at 8 bases. The CDR3 covers 17 residues. From germline, CDR1 is MGHRA and CDR2 YSYEKL. Germline trimming cut 1 base from V and 0 bases from J; bases unmatched to any gene: 8. CDR3 region: CASSQVRAGVISYEQYF. The CDR3 nucleotides are TGCGCCAGCAGCCAAGTAAGAGCGGGAGTGATCTCCTACGAGCAGTACTTC.

V gene TRBV9 combines with J gene TRBJ2-1; 8 nucleotides line up with TRBD2. J was trimmed by 5 bases and V by 3 bases; bases with no gene match: 7. The germline V gene encodes CDR1 SGDLS and CDR2 YYNGEE. The CDR3 spans 15 residues. CDR3 sequence: CASSAGSGINNEQFF. In nucleotides, the CDR3 is TGTGCCAGCAGCGCAGGTAGCGGGATTAACAATGAGCAGTTCTTC.

The chain combines TRBV18 with TRBJ2-2; 8 bases are shared with TRBD1. Germline V gives CDR1 KGHSH, CDR2 LQKENI. Germline trimming cut 2 bases from V and 4 bases from J; bases unmatched to any gene: 6. The CDR3 has 16 amino acids. For the CDR3, the DNA is TGTGCCAGCTCACCAACCCAGACAGGGGTCACCGGGGAGCTGTTTTTT. This translates into CASSPTQTGVTGELFF.

J is TRBJ2-2 and V is TRBV10-3, with a tentative D call TRBD2 (6 bases). CDR1 and CDR2 from the germline V gene are ENHRY and SYGVKD. This CDR3 comprises 16 residues. V gave up 6 bases and J gave up 1 base, with 15 bases separating them. CDR3: CAISSDGAGNTGELFF. The CDR3 bases are TGTGCCATCAGCTCGGACGGAGCGGGGAACACCGGGGAGCTGTTTTTT.

The chain employs TRBV28 and TRBJ1-2; D is perhaps TRBD1 (5 bases). This CDR3 comprises 14 residues. CDR1 and CDR2 from the germline V gene are MDHEN and SYDVKM. V was clipped by 3 bases and J by 3 bases, with 11 bases between them. DNA of the CDR3: TGTGCCAGCAGTTTCCTAGGGGAAGACTATGGCTACACCTTC. Translated, it gives CASSFLGEDYGYTF.

V gene TRBV7-8 combines with J gene TRBJ1-2; 9 bases are shared with TRBD1. CDR1 is SGHVS and CDR2 is FQNEAQ in the germline V gene. This CDR3 is built from 16 residues. With V trimmed by 1 base and J by 4 bases, 7 bases remained unmatched. The CDR3 protein is CASSLGPDRGGYGYTF. The CDR3 DNA reads as TGTGCCAGCAGCTTAGGTCCGGACAGGGGAGGCTATGGCTACACCTTC.

The V call is TRBV27, the J call TRBJ2-7; 10 nucleotides agree with TRBD1. Trimming took 2 bases from V and 3 from J; bases not matched to a gene: 4. Germline CDR1 is MNHEY and CDR2 is SMNVEV (reference sequence). The CDR3 covers 15 residues. The CDR3 spells CASSLTGTGDYEQYF. The CDR3 nucleotides read TGTGCCAGCAGTTTAACCGGGACAGGGGACTACGAGCAGTACTTC.

The chain recombines TRBV20-1 with TRBJ2-1; D unclear. Germline loops: CDR1 DFQATT, CDR2 SNEGSKA (reference sequence). This CDR3 contains 10 residues. Trimming removed 4 bases at V and 6 bases at J, with 4 bases between. The CDR3 nucleotides read TGCAGTGCTATGCTCAATGAGCAGTTCTTC. Its translation: CSAMLNEQFF.

This chain links TRBV27 with TRBJ2-6; D perhaps matches TRBD2 (5 bases). Germline values: CDR1 MNHEY, CDR2 SMNVEV (reference sequence). This CDR3 is built from 17 residues. V gave up 5 bases and J gave up 0 bases, with 14 bases separating them. The CDR3: CASSPVDSNSGANVLTF. DNA for the CDR3: TGTGCCAGCAGTCCGGTGGACTCTAACTCTGGGGCCAACGTCCTGACTTTC.